The 8 T cell receptor beta chains below all came from one sample that was sequenced in a study of T cell changes during pregnancy in multiple sclerosis. Some clones are missing from TCRdb's copy, which holds only in-frame ones; the method was immunoSEQ multiplex PCR. Of 60,000 to 65,000 clones listed, roughly 92% are singletons. The sequencing here drew on peripheral blood, taken in the second trimester of pregnancy. These receptors came from a female donor with multiple sclerosis, enrolled in a pregnancy study.

This chain links TRBV5-1 with TRBJ2-3; 9 nucleotides match TRBD2. Trimming at V came to 4 bases and at J to 2 bases, leaving 8 bases not matched to a gene. CDR3 length: 16 amino acids. Germline V gene sequence: CDR1 SGHRS, CDR2 YFSETQ. Here the CDR3 DNA reads TGCGCCAGCAGCGCGGAGGGCGGGAGGGCCACAGATACGCAGTATTTT. It codes for CASSAEGGRATDTQYF.

V is TRBV4-3 and J is TRBJ2-1; 7 nucleotides align to TRBD2. CDR1 is LGHNA and CDR2 is YSLEER in the germline V gene. The CDR3 sequence is 14 residues long. With 5 bases clipped from V and 6 bases from J, the junction kept 7 bases outside the gene matches. CDR3: CASSAAGRPNEQFF. Here the CDR3 DNA reads TGCGCCAGCAGCGCAGCGGGACGCCCCAATGAGCAGTTCTTC.

This sequence joins TRBV30 and TRBJ2-5; maybe TRBD2 (5 bases). This CDR3 comprises 15 residues. The V and J ends lost 2 bases and 1 base respectively, with 14 bases between them. The germline gives CDR1 GTSNPN, CDR2 SVGIG (reference sequence). CDR3: CAWSLSSAFQETQYF. In nucleotides, the CDR3 is TGTGCCTGGAGTCTAAGTAGCGCCTTCCAAGAGACCCAGTACTTC.

The chain carries TRBV5-1 and TRBJ2-1, with 7 bases fitting TRBD1. From germline, CDR1 is SGHRS and CDR2 YFSETQ. The CDR3 is 14 amino acids. V was pared by 2 bases and J by 7 bases, with 6 bases of the junction left unmatched. The CDR3 nucleotides are TGCGCCAGCAGCTTACAGGGGAGCAATAATGAGCAGTTCTTC. Translation gives CASSLQGSNNEQFF.

The gene calls are TRBV4-2 and TRBJ2-3; D ambiguous. Germline loops: CDR1 LGHNA, CDR2 YNFKEQ. Trimming removed 0 bases from V and 1 base from J, with 5 bases in between. The CDR3 runs to 14 residues. The CDR3 sequence is CASSQDSGTDTQYF. The CDR3 nucleotides are TGTGCCAGCAGCCAAGATTCGGGCACAGATACGCAGTATTTT.

V gene TRBV25-1 combines with J gene TRBJ2-5; TRBD1 matches at 8 bases. The ends lost 1 base at V and 4 bases at J; junction bases unmatched: 8. This CDR3 has 16 residues. The V gene's germline CDR1 is MGHDK and CDR2 SYGVNS. DNA of the CDR3: TGTGCCAGCAGTGAATCGGTCAGGGGGCCGCGAGAGACCCAGTACTTC. It codes for CASSESVRGPRETQYF.

This CDR3 is CASSTSRQVLEGYTEAFF. The CDR3 DNA sequence: TGTGCCAGTAGTACCTCCCGACAGGTCTTGGAAGGGTACACTGAAGCTTTCTTT. The chain carries TRBV19 and TRBJ1-1, with D possibly being TRBD1 (6 bases). V was pared by 4 bases and J by 3 bases, with 24 bases between. The germline CDR1 and CDR2 sequences are LNHDA and SQIVND (reference sequence). The CDR3 totals 18 residues.

J is TRBJ2-7 and V is TRBV19; D gene ambiguous. The CDR3 is 14 residues long. V lost 6 bases to trimming and J lost 0 bases, with 12 bases between them. Germline CDR1 and CDR2: LNHDA and SQIVND (reference sequence). As DNA, the CDR3 is TGTGCCAGTAGGAACAGTCCGAGCTCCTACGAGCAGTACTTC. Residues: CASRNSPSSYEQYF. The full variable domain, with the rest looked up from reference TRBV19 and TRBJ2-7, is DGGITQSPKYLFRKEGQNVTLSCEQNLNHDAMYWYRQDPGQGLRLIYYSQIVNDFQKGDIAEGYSVSREKKESFPLTVTSAQKNPTAFYLCASRNSPSSYEQYFGPGTRLTVT.